Sequencing of this T cell receptor beta chain was carried out in a study of siplizumab effects on memory and regulatory T cells (dated by TCRdb to between 2017 and 2020). Regarding the study in general: The study examined how the anti-CD2 antibody siplizumab affects alloreactive T-cell subsets in allogeneic mixed lymphocyte reactions built from human PBMCs.

To prepare the library, the immunoSEQ multiplex PCR assay was applied. The deep sequencing platform assayed about 91,000 TCR templates per sample. Genomic DNA extracted from sorted T cells was used for TCRbeta CDR3 sequencing. In the source study's methods: The R programming language was used for the clonal analysis of the TCRbeta CDR3 data. Comparing unstimulated samples against CFSE-low samples taken after the reaction was how alloreactive CD4+ and CD8+ clones were defined. Alloreactive CD4+ clones were assigned to regulatory or non-regulatory origin by matching sequences to sorted unstimulated Treg and non-Treg repertoires. TCRdb obtained this table from immuneACCESS and retained in-frame rearrangements with V and J assigned. These tables miss some clones; where compared with another copy, unresolved V genes account for less than half of the shortfall, and the remainder is unexplained. The DNA gave D and trimming, while V, J and clone size come from that table. This sample has 110,000 or so clones in its table, and roughly 94% of those were observed once. The ten largest clones take up approximately 0.75% of the sample.

TCRbeta CDR3 sequencing was performed on sorted unstimulated T cells and on proliferating T cells recovered from mixed lymphocyte reactions. Fresh whole blood from ten HLA-typed healthy donors was used as the source from which PBMCs were isolated. Unstimulated CD4+ regulatory T cells were FACS-sorted to map the origin of alloreactive clones. General findings and caveats noted by the study authors: Siplizumab significantly reduced the cumulative frequency of alloreactive sequences traceable to unstimulated CD4+ memory T cells. Sequences below about 10^-5 frequency were poorly captured, so only a minor fraction of alloreactive clones could be mapped to unstimulated subsets. Whether proliferating Tregs from siplizumab cultures actually had suppressive function was not functionally confirmed. Of the alloreactive CD4+ clones that could be mapped, the Treg-derived share averaged approximately 69% with siplizumab compared with 26.9% in control reactions. Roughly 75-96% of proliferating CD4+ or CD8+ clones could not be assigned a naive or memory phenotype. Unstimulated naive T cells appeared more diverse than memory T cells, and naive cells seemed to contribute substantially to the alloresponse.

From a lookup of the germline V gene (reference sequence), CDR1 and CDR2 are LNHDA and SQIVND. Reading from cysteine to phenylalanine, the CDR3 counts 14 amino acids. The retained sequence is limited to the CDR3, 42 bases, with the frame set at the first base. Trimming at the junction amounts to 4 bases on V and 5 bases on J, and the germline ends lie 12 bases apart. A word on this clone: It has no known antigen specificity. The sample holds no much larger clone one base away, and base qualities are not on file.

Sample: Tregs sorted from blood. The chain uses TRBV19 and TRBJ1-5, with the D gene call left open. The receptor was isolated from a human donor in good health. The nucleotide sequence reads TGTGCCAGTAGTACTTTAAACAAGTATCAGCCCCAGCATTTT. Its protein is CASSTLNKYQPQHF.